The 27 T cell receptor beta chains in this list originate from one sample, sequenced in a study of T cell responses to AZD1222 COVID-19 vaccine (dated by TCRdb to about 2021). The library came from the immunoSEQ multiplex PCR assay. What TCRdb holds here is the immuneACCESS table cut down to in-frame rearrangements. Part of the clones is not present; checked against another copy, under half of the missing clones reflect an unresolved V gene, and the others are unexplained. This sample holds around 99,000 clones; around nine tenths were observed only once. The ten largest clones represent roughly 5% of the sample. The time point label corresponds to: about 28 days (+/-7) after the second vaccine dose. Sample: peripheral blood, taken 28 days after the second AZD1222 dose. These receptors all come from an adult who received the AZD1222 COVID-19 vaccine.

The chain recombines TRBV6-5 with TRBJ1-4, with a possible D match to TRBD1 (6 bases). Looked up from germline, CDR1 is MNHEY and CDR2 is SVGAGI. CDR3 length: 14 amino acids. V lost 6 bases, J lost 4 bases, and 12 bases lay in between. The CDR3 DNA is TGTGCCAGCAGCACAGGGCGAAATAATGAAAAACTGTTTTTT. Translating it yields CASSTGRNNEKLFF.

The chain employs TRBV7-9 and TRBJ1-2, with TRBD1 as a possible D gene (5 bases). The V gene's germline CDR1 is SEHNR and CDR2 FQNEAQ (reference sequence). The CDR3 totals 14 residues. V gave up 6 bases and J gave up 4 bases, with 15 bases separating them. The CDR3 loop is CASSFGRESYGYTF. CDR3 nucleotide sequence: TGTGCCAGCAGTTTTGGCAGGGAGAGCTATGGCTACACCTTC.

The J gene is TRBJ1-2, the V gene TRBV7-2, with D uncertain. The ends were cut back, 5 bases at V and 5 bases at J, with 18 bases in the middle. The CDR3 is 15 residues long. CDR1 is SGHTA, CDR2 FQGNSA, per germline. Here the CDR3 reads CASSNGRPASYGYTF. CDR3 nucleotides: TGTGCCAGCAGCAACGGGAGACCCGCCTCTTATGGCTACACCTTC.

This clone was picked up one time. The chain is built from TRBV6-1 and TRBJ1-6; 8 nucleotides align to TRBD1. This CDR3 is built from 15 residues. Germline lookup yields CDR1 MNHNS and CDR2 SASEGT. V was pared by 1 base and J by 11 bases, with 7 bases of the junction left unmatched. The CDR3 region has the DNA TGTGCCAGCAGTGAAGGGACAGGGCGCTTTACACCCCTCCACTTT. Translating it yields CASSEGTGRFTPLHF.

This clone turned up a few times. The chain has TRBV3-1 (or the pseudogene TRBV3-2) and TRBJ2-5, with TRBD1 matching over 9 bases. From germline, CDR1 is LGHDT and CDR2 YNNKEL (reference sequence). The CDR3 spans 16 residues. V lost 1 base and J lost 5; bases outside the gene matches: 8. The DNA for the CDR3 is TGTGCCAGCAGCCAAGGTTCGGGACAGGGCGAGGAGACCCAGTACTTC. As protein: CASSQGSGQGEETQYF.

The gene calls are TRBV19 and TRBJ2-5, with a tentative D call TRBD2 (6 bases). Germline loops: CDR1 LNHDA, CDR2 SQIVND (reference sequence). The CDR3 length is 15 residues. V lost 5 bases, J lost 0 bases, and 13 bases lay in between. CDR3 in DNA: TGTGCCAGTAGTGCGGGACGGCGAGACCAAGAGACCCAGTACTTC. This sequence encodes CASSAGRRDQETQYF.

The rearrangement joins TRBV24-1 to TRBJ1-1, with D perhaps TRBD1 (5 bases). CDR1 is KGHDR, CDR2 SFDVKD, per germline. Trimming cost V 7 bases and J 4 bases, with 12 bases left between them. The CDR3 runs to 13 residues. The CDR3 spells CATRGRRTTEAFF. Here the CDR3 DNA reads TGTGCCACCAGGGGACGGAGGACCACTGAAGCTTTCTTT.

The chain has TRBV10-2 and TRBJ2-1; D gene ambiguous. Per germline, CDR1 WSHSY and CDR2 SAAADI. The CDR3 extends over 16 amino acids. V was pared by 2 bases and J by 7 bases, with 18 bases between. The CDR3 here is CASSEAPRNVINEQFF. The CDR3 region has the DNA TGCGCCAGCAGTGAGGCGCCCAGAAATGTTATAAATGAGCAGTTCTTC.

In this sample, this clone turned up once. The chain combines TRBV10-3 with TRBJ1-4; D unresolved. V lost 4 bases to trimming and J lost 3 bases, with 6 bases between them. The germline gives CDR1 ENHRY, CDR2 SYGVKD. The CDR3 runs 13 residues. DNA for the CDR3: TGTGCCATCAGTGGGGTAGCTAATGAAAAACTGTTTTTT. Translated, it gives CAISGVANEKLFF.

The chain links TRBV7-2 to TRBJ1-5; D unclear. Germline V CDR1 and CDR2: SGHTA, FQGNSA. V gave up 4 bases and J gave up 5 bases, with 9 bases separating them. This CDR3 spans 13 amino acids. The chain's CDR3 is CASSSKTDQPQHF. The CDR3 DNA follows: TGTGCCAGCAGCTCCAAGACCGATCAGCCCCAGCATTTT.

The V and J genes are TRBV28 and TRBJ2-6; no reliable D call. CDR3 length: 18 amino acids. Trimming cost V 5 bases and J 3 bases, with 20 bases left between them. Germline V gene data show CDR1 as MDHEN and CDR2 as SYDVKM. The CDR3 loop reads CASSPIRGPPSGANVLTF. CDR3 DNA: TGTGCCAGCAGTCCAATCAGAGGACCACCAAGTGGGGCCAACGTCCTGACTTTC.

The J gene is TRBJ1-1, the V gene TRBV7-3; D call uncertain. CDR1 and CDR2 from the germline V gene are SGHTA and FQGTGA. The CDR3 is made up of 13 amino acids. V was pared by 4 bases and J by 1 base, with 7 bases between. The CDR3, as DNA: TGTGCCAGCAGCTCCGACCAGAACACTGAAGCTTTCTTT. Protein: CASSSDQNTEAFF.

The chain couples TRBV6-1 to TRBJ1-5, with no clear D. The germline gives CDR1 MNHNS, CDR2 SASEGT. This CDR3 contains 14 residues. V dropped 2 bases and J dropped 0 bases, with 5 bases sitting between them. CDR3 DNA: TGTGCCAGCAGTGAATATCATAGCAATCAGCCCCAGCATTTT. Protein sequence: CASSEYHSNQPQHF.

J is TRBJ1-3 and V is TRBV7-2; D is unclear. Looked up from germline, CDR1 is SGHTA and CDR2 is FQGNSA. V lost 1 base and J 0 bases, leaving 16 bases between the germline ends. The CDR3 runs 18 residues. The CDR3 region has the DNA TGTGCCAGCAGCTTAGAGCCAGGCAGGTGGTTCTCTGGAAACACCATATATTTT. Its translation: CASSLEPGRWFSGNTIYF.

CDR3 nucleotide sequence: TGTGCCAGCTCCGGGTCGCGCAATCAGCCCCAGCATTTT. Protein sequence: CASSGSRNQPQHF. The V call is TRBV19, the J call TRBJ1-5; D remains ambiguous. This CDR3 has 13 amino acids. Germline values: CDR1 LNHDA, CDR2 SQIVND (reference sequence). The V gene lost 9 bases and the J gene lost 2 bases, with 11 bases spanning the gap. The complete variable domain, with remaining parts taken from reference TRBV19 and TRBJ1-5, reads DGGITQSPKYLFRKEGQNVTLSCEQNLNHDAMYWYRQDPGQGLRLIYYSQIVNDFQKGDIAEGYSVSREKKESFPLTVTSAQKNPTAFYLCASSGSRNQPQHFGDGTRLSIL.

This clone occurred a few times. The rearrangement joins TRBV2 to TRBJ2-7; TRBD1 agrees at 9 bases. The CDR3 spans 16 residues. From germline, CDR1 is SNHLY and CDR2 FYNNEI. The trim removed 6 bases at V and 2 bases at J, leaving 11 bases unmatched. CDR3 amino acids: CASRGGGQGRTYEQYF. The CDR3 nucleotides are TGTGCCAGCAGGGGCGGGGGACAGGGTAGAACCTACGAGCAGTACTTC.

There are a few counts of this clone. J is TRBJ2-7 and V is TRBV6-2 or TRBV6-3; TRBD2 aligns across 9 bases. The V gene's germline CDR1 is MNHEY and CDR2 SVGEGT. The CDR3 spans 15 residues. V was pared by 6 bases and J by 7 bases, with 13 bases of the junction left unmatched. The CDR3 DNA sequence: TGTGCCAGCAGCACGGCCCGCGGGGGGGCCTCGGAGCAGTACTTC. Translated, it gives CASSTARGGASEQYF.

The genes are TRBV28 and TRBJ1-2; D is ambiguous. Germline V gene lookup returns CDR1 MDHEN and CDR2 SYDVKM. V lost 3 bases and J lost 8, with 25 bases in between. This CDR3 has 17 residues. The CDR3 DNA reads TGTGCCAGCAGTTTTCATTTGGAGGGCGCTGCTGTAGAAGGCTACACCTTC. The encoded protein is CASSFHLEGAAVEGYTF.

The chain couples TRBV10-3 to TRBJ2-7; 7 nucleotides line up with TRBD2. The CDR3 contains 12 residues. The trim removed 10 bases at V and 1 base at J, leaving 4 bases unmatched. Per germline, CDR1 ENHRY and CDR2 SYGVKD. The CDR3 DNA reads as TGTGCCACCGCTAGCGGTTCCTACGAGCAGTACTTC. The encoded protein is CATASGSYEQYF.

V and J are TRBV10-3 and TRBJ1-1; D perhaps matches TRBD1 (6 bases). The germline CDR1 and CDR2 sequences are ENHRY and SYGVKD. The CDR3 has 14 amino acids. V was clipped by 3 bases and J by 6 bases, with 14 bases between them. This CDR3 reads CAISDPEQGAEAFF. CDR3 nucleotide sequence: TGTGCCATCAGTGACCCCGAACAGGGCGCTGAAGCTTTCTTT.

The chain employs TRBV7-3 and TRBJ1-3; no definite D call. V lost 5 bases and J lost 0, with 11 bases in between. Germline assignment: CDR1 SGHTA and CDR2 FQGTGA. The CDR3 has 15 residues. CDR3 region: CASSPDGPSGNTIYF. CDR3 coding DNA: TGTGCCAGCAGCCCGGACGGTCCCTCTGGAAACACCATATATTTT.

The chain carries TRBV29-1 and TRBJ1-2; unclear D gene. Looked up from germline, CDR1 is SQVTM and CDR2 is ANQGSEA. V lost 1 base and J lost 8, with 11 bases in between. The CDR3 is 12 amino acids. CDR3 sequence: CSVEVLRSGYTF. The CDR3 DNA is TGCAGCGTTGAAGTTTTGAGGTCCGGCTACACCTTC.

The chain carries TRBV4-3 and TRBJ2-3, with 9 bases that match TRBD2. After removal of 0 bases from V and 6 bases from J, the junction contained 7 bases not matched to a gene. Germline V gene sequence: CDR1 LGHNA, CDR2 YSLEER. The CDR3 runs to 16 residues. The chain's CDR3 is CASSQERRGGVDTQYF. In DNA form, the CDR3 reads TGCGCCAGCAGCCAAGAGCGGCGCGGGGGGGTGGATACGCAGTATTTT.

This sequence joins TRBV19 and TRBJ2-2; D remains unclear. Trimming cost V 5 bases and J 6 bases, with 10 bases left between them. The CDR3 contains 13 residues. Looked up from germline, CDR1 is LNHDA and CDR2 is SQIVND (reference sequence). The DNA for the CDR3 is TGTGCCAGTAGTTTCCTTGGTCCCGGGGAGCTGTTTTTT. It yields the protein CASSFLGPGELFF.

The CDR3: CATSDPDREHDEQYF. In nucleotides, the CDR3 is TGTGCCACCAGTGATCCGGACAGGGAGCATGACGAGCAGTACTTC. This chain links TRBV24-1 with TRBJ2-7, with 8 bases identical to TRBD1. Losses at the gene ends were 3 bases for V and 5 bases for J; bases not matched to a gene: 8. This CDR3 spans 15 amino acids. In germline, CDR1 is KGHDR, CDR2 SFDVKD.

The J gene is TRBJ1-1, the V gene TRBV5-4; no reliable D call. Trimming took 4 bases from V and 1 from J, leaving 14 bases between them. Germline V gene data show CDR1 as SGHNT and CDR2 as YYREEE (reference sequence). The CDR3 covers 15 residues. This CDR3 reads CASSTSENSNTEAFF. The CDR3 nucleotides read TGTGCCAGCAGCACGTCAGAGAATTCGAACACTGAAGCTTTCTTT.

The CDR3 loop reads CASLGGSQETQYF. The CDR3 region has the DNA TGTGCCAGCCTGGGAGGGAGCCAAGAGACCCAGTACTTC. The gene calls are TRBV6-5 and TRBJ2-5, with 7 bases identical to TRBD2. The CDR3 is 13 amino acids. V trimming: 8 bases; J trimming: 1 base; junction bases outside the gene matches: 4. In germline, CDR1 is MNHEY, CDR2 SVGAGI.